Below are 8 T cell receptor beta chains sequenced from a single sample in a study of CD8+ T cells in alopecia areata. RNA extraction was followed by reverse transcription into cDNA, which acted as the sequencing template. Only in-frame clones appear in the TCRdb table, and some are missing; sequencing was by immunoSEQ multiplex PCR. The data hold 110,000 or so clones, with 55% to 80% observed a single time. The sequencing input was CD4+ T cells sorted from blood. Source of these receptors: a human donor in good health.

The V call is TRBV29-1, the J call TRBJ1-1; perhaps TRBD1 as D (5 bases). CDR3 length: 12 residues. Germline values: CDR1 SQVTM, CDR2 ANQGSEA. V lost 7 bases, J lost 1 base, and 10 bases lay in between. Here the CDR3 DNA reads TGCAGCGCCATCACAGGGAACACTGAAGCTTTCTTT. The encoded protein is CSAITGNTEAFF.

The rearrangement joins TRBV4-1 to TRBJ2-7; D unclear. The germline gives CDR1 MGHRA, CDR2 YSYEKL. The V and J ends lost 0 bases and 6 bases respectively, with 3 bases between them. The CDR3 loop spans 11 amino acids. The CDR3 sequence is CASSQESEQYF. DNA of the CDR3: TGCGCCAGCAGCCAAGAAAGCGAGCAGTACTTC.

This chain connects TRBV11-2 to TRBJ1-4; 8 bases are shared with TRBD1. The CDR3 spans 12 residues. The V gene's germline CDR1 is SGHAT and CDR2 FQNNGV. The trim removed 0 bases at V and 16 bases at J, leaving 4 bases unmatched. The CDR3 nucleotides are TGTGCCAGCAGCTTAGATCAGACAGGGGAGTTTTTT. This sequence encodes CASSLDQTGEFF. Complete variable domain (other parts from reference TRBV11-2 and TRBJ1-4): EAGVAQSPRYKIIEKRQSVAFWCNPISGHATLYWYQQILGQGPKLLIQFQNNGVVDDSQLPKDRFSAERLKGVDSTLKIQPAKLEDSAVYLCASSLDQTGEFFGSGTQLSVL.

This chain joins TRBV25-1 and TRBJ2-7; D is unresolved. The CDR3 runs 14 residues. Trimming left V 3 bases short and J 0 bases short, with 9 bases between. Germline V gives CDR1 MGHDK, CDR2 SYGVNS. The CDR3 region has the DNA TGTGCCAGCAGTGATAGACACTCCTCCTACGAGCAGTACTTC. Protein sequence: CASSDRHSSYEQYF.

This clone turned up a few times. The sample contains more than one DNA sequence encoding this CDR3. The chain carries TRBV5-4 and TRBJ2-6; possible D gene TRBD1, 5 bases. Looked up from germline, CDR1 is SGHNT and CDR2 is YYREEE (reference sequence). Trimming took 4 bases from V and 0 from J, leaving 11 bases between them. The CDR3 is 16 residues long. CDR3 sequence: CASSQGQSSGANVLTF. In DNA form, the CDR3 reads TGTGCCAGCAGCCAAGGACAAAGCTCTGGGGCCAACGTCCTGACTTTC.

The J gene is TRBJ1-2, the V gene TRBV6-5; TRBD1 matches at 9 bases. The CDR3 contains 13 residues. V lost 6 bases to trimming and J lost 8 bases; unmatched junction nucleotides: 7. Germline V lookup: CDR1 MNHEY, CDR2 SVGAGI. CDR3 in amino acids: CASSPGQGRGYTF. Written as DNA, the CDR3 is TGTGCCAGCAGCCCCGGACAGGGGCGAGGCTACACCTTC.

The gene calls are TRBV7-6 and TRBJ1-2; D is possibly TRBD1 (5 bases). The CDR3 spans 15 residues. In germline, CDR1 is SGHVS, CDR2 FNYEAQ. Between the trimmed V and J ends, which lost 6 bases and 4 bases, there was a span of 18 bases. CDR3 sequence: CASRAFPGPPYGYTF. The CDR3 region has the DNA TGTGCCAGCAGGGCCTTCCCGGGACCGCCCTATGGCTACACCTTC.

V gene TRBV7-9 combines with J gene TRBJ2-5, with D possibly TRBD1 on 6 matching bases. The V and J ends lost 5 bases and 4 bases respectively, with 23 bases between them. This CDR3 contains 17 residues. Germline V gives CDR1 SEHNR, CDR2 FQNEAQ (reference sequence). CDR3 DNA: TGTGCCAGCAGCAGTACCGTTAAACAGGGCTTAGGAGAGACCCAGTACTTC. The encoded protein is CASSSTVKQGLGETQYF.